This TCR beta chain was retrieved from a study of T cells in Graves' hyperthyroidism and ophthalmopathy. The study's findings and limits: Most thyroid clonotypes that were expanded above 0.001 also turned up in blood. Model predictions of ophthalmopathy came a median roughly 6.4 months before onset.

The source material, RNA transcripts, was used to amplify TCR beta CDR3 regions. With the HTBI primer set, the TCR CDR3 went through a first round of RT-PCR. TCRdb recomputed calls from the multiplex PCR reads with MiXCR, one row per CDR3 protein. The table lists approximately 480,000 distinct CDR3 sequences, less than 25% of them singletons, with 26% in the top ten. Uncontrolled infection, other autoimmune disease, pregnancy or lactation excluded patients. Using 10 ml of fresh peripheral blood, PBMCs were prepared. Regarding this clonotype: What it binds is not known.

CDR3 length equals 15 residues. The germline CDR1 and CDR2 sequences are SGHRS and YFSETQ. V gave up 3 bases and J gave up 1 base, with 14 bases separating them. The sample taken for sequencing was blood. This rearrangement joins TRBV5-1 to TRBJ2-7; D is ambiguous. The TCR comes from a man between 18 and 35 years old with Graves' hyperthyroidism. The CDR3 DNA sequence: TGCGCCAGCAGCTGGCTGAGTGGGTCTTCCTACGAGCAGTACTTC. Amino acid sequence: CASSWLSGSSYEQYF.